What follows describes a single TCR beta chain. Trimming removed 8 bases from V and 0 bases from J, with 20 bases in between. Germline values: CDR1 MNHEY, CDR2 SMNVEV (reference sequence). CDR3 length equals 17 residues. The data were obtained in a study of T cell changes during pregnancy in multiple sclerosis. The data were produced by immunoSEQ multiplex PCR, yet TCRdb's version contains in-frame clones alone and is incomplete. The sample shows over 50,000 clones, around nine tenths of them seen only once. Here the sequenced sample was peripheral blood, taken in the third trimester of pregnancy. The receptor's source is a female donor in good health, enrolled as a control in a pregnancy study. V gene TRBV27 combines with J gene TRBJ1-3; D may be TRBD1 (5 bases). This chain's CDR3 is CASRRLGGSSSGNTIYF. The CDR3 coding sequence is TGTGCCAGCCGCCGTTTGGGGGGGAGCAGCTCTGGAAACACCATATATTTT.